The 30 T cell receptor beta chains below were found in one sample sequenced in a study of CD8+ T cells in alopecia areata. The sample's treatment: oral pan-JAK inhibitor, 5-10 mg twice daily. RNA extraction was followed by reverse transcription into cDNA, which acted as the sequencing template. The protocol was immunoSEQ multiplex PCR, while the TCRdb copy is restricted to in-frame clones and leaves out a portion. The sample has 190,000 or so clones, 50% to 60% seen once; the top ten hold approximately 3.4%. The sample in question was CD4+ T cells sorted from blood, obtained at week 4, from a patient treated with tofacitinib. These receptors all come from a human donor with alopecia areata.

The rearrangement links TRBV6-9 to TRBJ1-5, with TRBD1 identical over 9 bases. The CDR3 spans 20 residues. CDR1 MNHGY and CDR2 SVAAGI come from the germline V gene. Germline trimming cut 2 bases from V and 1 base from J; bases unmatched to any gene: 15. CDR3 region: CASSYGPWPHRGQSNQPQHF. The CDR3 DNA reads as TGTGCCAGCAGTTATGGACCCTGGCCCCACAGGGGGCAGAGCAATCAGCCCCAGCATTTT.

This clone was seen a single time. The chain joins TRBV30 to TRBJ1-6, with TRBD1 identical over 7 bases. The CDR3 consists of 11 residues. V was clipped by 5 bases and J by 8 bases; unmatched bases: 0. Germline loops: CDR1 GTSNPN, CDR2 SVGIG (reference sequence). This CDR3 reads CAWDRDSPLHF. CDR3 sequence (DNA): TGTGCCTGGGACAGGGATTCACCCCTCCACTTT.

This clone was seen a handful of times. The chain combines TRBV18 with TRBJ2-1; D possibly uses TRBD1 or TRBD2 (5 bases each). Germline lookup yields CDR1 KGHSH and CDR2 LQKENI. The CDR3 is made up of 15 amino acids. Trimming removed 6 bases from V and 6 bases from J, with 18 bases in between. The CDR3 sequence: CASSFRVSRGNEQFF. The CDR3 nucleotides are TGTGCCAGCTCCTTCAGGGTTTCTCGGGGCAATGAGCAGTTCTTC. The whole variable domain, remainder taken from reference TRBV18 and TRBJ2-1, is NAGVMQNPRHLVRRRGQEARLRCSPMKGHSHVYWYRQLPEEGLKFMVYLQKENIIDESGMPKERFSAEFPKEGPSILRIQQVVRGDSAAYFCASSFRVSRGNEQFFGPGTRLTVL.

The rearrangement joins TRBV28 to TRBJ1-2, with D tentatively TRBD1 (5 bases). Trimming shortened V by 8 bases and J by 4 bases, and 11 bases separated the two germline ends. The germline gives CDR1 MDHEN, CDR2 SYDVKM. The CDR3 is 12 residues long. CDR3 amino acids: CASLRGVYGYTF. The CDR3 DNA is TGTGCCAGCCTCCGGGGGGTCTATGGCTACACCTTC.

This clone came up once. The rearrangement links TRBV28 to TRBJ2-7; either TRBD1 or TRBD2 may supply D (5 bases each). CDR1 is MDHEN and CDR2 is SYDVKM in the germline V gene. This CDR3 is 13 amino acids long. V lost 8 bases, J lost 2 bases, and 13 bases lay in between. The CDR3, as DNA: TGTGCCAGCCGGGGCTCAGGGACCTACGAGCAGTACTTC. Translated: CASRGSGTYEQYF.

The chain has TRBV6-4 and TRBJ1-6; D not resolved. V lost 3 bases and J lost 7, with 10 bases in between. The CDR3 has 14 residues. The germline V gene has CDR1 MRHNA and CDR2 SNTAGT. The CDR3 region has the DNA TGTGCCAGCAGTGAGCAACCTGGAAATTCACCCCTCCACTTT. Translation gives CASSEQPGNSPLHF.

The chain is built from TRBV5-6 and TRBJ1-5; 8 bases are shared with TRBD1. V lost 4 bases, J lost 6 bases, and 6 bases stayed unmatched. CDR3 size: 14 residues. Germline CDR1 SGHDT, CDR2 YYEEEE. Written as DNA, the CDR3 is TGTGCCAGCAGCAGACAGGGGTTCGGTCAGCCCCAGCATTTT. Amino acids: CASSRQGFGQPQHF.

The rearrangement joins TRBV20-1 to TRBJ2-5; D not certain. Trimming removed 3 bases from V and 4 bases from J, with 6 bases in between. CDR1 and CDR2 from the germline V gene are DFQATT and SNEGSKA (reference sequence). The CDR3 runs to 11 residues. Here the CDR3 reads CSASRIETQYF. DNA of the CDR3: TGCAGTGCTAGCCGGATAGAGACCCAGTACTTC.

The CDR3 reads CSVAGQVGNIQYF. The CDR3 DNA follows: TGCAGCGTCGCAGGACAGGTGGGAAACATTCAGTACTTC. V and J are TRBV29-1 and TRBJ2-4; 7 nucleotides align to TRBD1. Germline trimming cut 6 bases from V and 6 bases from J; bases unmatched to any gene: 8. The length of the CDR3 is 13 residues. Germline loops: CDR1 SQVTM, CDR2 ANQGSEA.

V usage is TRBV2 and J usage is TRBJ1-2; D remains unclear. Between the trimmed V and J ends, which lost 4 bases and 4 bases, there was a span of 22 bases. Germline V CDR1 and CDR2: SNHLY, FYNNEI. The CDR3 totals 17 residues. The CDR3 sequence is CASSGSLRQGSAYGYTF. The CDR3 DNA reads TGTGCCAGCAGTGGATCTCTACGACAAGGGTCCGCCTATGGCTACACCTTC.

There are a few counts of this clone. This chain uses TRBV28 with TRBJ1-6; D remains ambiguous. V lost 3 bases to trimming and J lost 18 bases, with 18 bases between them. Germline V CDR1 and CDR2: MDHEN, SYDVKM. The length of the CDR3 is 13 residues. As DNA, the CDR3 is TGTGCCAGCAGTTTGTTCTCCCGACCAGTGGGCCACTTT. It encodes CASSLFSRPVGHF.

The chain couples TRBV5-1 to TRBJ1-6; D is ambiguous. The germline V gene has CDR1 SGHRS and CDR2 YFSETQ. The V end lost 2 bases, the J end lost 7 bases, and 10 bases lay between the germline ends. The CDR3 loop spans 14 amino acids. CDR3 in amino acids: CASSFQAKNSPLHF. The CDR3 DNA reads as TGCGCCAGCAGCTTTCAGGCAAAGAATTCACCCCTCCACTTT.

A note on this clone: At the DNA level, this CDR3 is encoded by other sequences in the same sample as well. The gene calls are TRBV30 and TRBJ1-6; D gene ambiguous. This CDR3 contains 13 residues. The germline V gene encodes CDR1 GTSNPN and CDR2 SVGIG (reference sequence). Trimming stripped 2 bases from V and 4 bases from J, with 6 bases between. The CDR3 coding sequence is TGTGCCTGGAGTAGCAGTTATAATTCACCCCTCCACTTT. Protein: CAWSSSYNSPLHF.

The rearrangement joins TRBV25-1 to TRBJ2-5, with D uncertain. The CDR3 consists of 13 residues. V lost 6 bases, J lost 4 bases, and 12 bases lay in between. The germline CDR1 and CDR2 sequences are MGHDK and SYGVNS. The CDR3 loop is CASSTSALETQYF. CDR3 bases: TGTGCCAGCAGCACCTCAGCATTAGAGACCCAGTACTTC. Complete variable domain (other parts from reference TRBV25-1 and TRBJ2-5): EADIYQTPRYLVIGTGKKITLECSQTMGHDKMYWYQQDPGMELHLIHYSYGVNSTEKGDLSSESTVSRIRTEHFPLTLESARPSHTSQYLCASSTSALETQYFGPGTRLLVL.

In its sample, this clone was seen once. This chain uses TRBV27 with TRBJ2-5; 9 positions match TRBD1. Germline lookup yields CDR1 MNHEY and CDR2 SMNVEV (reference sequence). The ends lost 4 bases at V and 4 bases at J; junction bases unmatched: 4. The CDR3 contains 14 residues. The CDR3 nucleotides are TGTGCCAGCAGTTCCCGGACAGGGGTAGAGACCCAGTACTTC. As protein: CASSSRTGVETQYF.

This clone was seen only a few times. V and J are TRBV30 and TRBJ2-6; possible D gene TRBD1, 6 bases. The CDR3 covers 14 residues. CDR1 and CDR2 from the germline V gene are GTSNPN and SVGIG (reference sequence). Trimming removed 3 bases from V and 0 bases from J, with 6 bases in between. CDR3 DNA sequence: TGTGCCTGGAGGGGACACTCTGGGGCCAACGTCCTGACTTTC. Residues: CAWRGHSGANVLTF.

This clone has more than one count but fewer than ten. This chain uses TRBV28 with TRBJ2-7; 12 bases are a match to TRBD1. Germline-derived CDR1 and CDR2 are MDHEN and SYDVKM. The CDR3 runs 14 residues. J was trimmed by 7 bases and V by 5 bases; bases with no gene match: 6. CDR3 coding DNA: TGTGCCAGCAGTCCTTGGGACAGGGGGCGAGAGCAGTACTTC. Its translation is CASSPWDRGREQYF.

The J gene is TRBJ1-1, the V gene TRBV5-4, with D unresolved. The CDR3 is 14 amino acids. The germline gives CDR1 SGHNT, CDR2 YYREEE (reference sequence). Deletions cut 1 base from V and 0 bases from J, with 7 bases between. CDR3 nucleotide sequence: TGTGCCAGCAGCTTGATCCAGTTGAACACTGAAGCTTTCTTT. Residues: CASSLIQLNTEAFF.

The table lists this clone with a count of one. The V call is TRBV29-1, the J call TRBJ2-5, with 8 bases matching TRBD2. V shed 3 bases, J shed 4 bases, and the junction held 7 bases outside the gene matches. Germline assignment: CDR1 SQVTM and CDR2 ANQGSEA. This CDR3 region has 14 residues. In DNA, the CDR3 is TGCAGCGTTGAGGTAACTAGCGGTGGAGAGACCCAGTACTTC. It is translated as CSVEVTSGGETQYF.

V gene TRBV7-9 combines with J gene TRBJ1-1; TRBD1 is a possible D gene (5 bases). Per the germline V gene, CDR1 is SEHNR and CDR2 is FQNEAQ (reference sequence). V lost 5 bases to trimming and J lost 10 bases, with 14 bases between them. This CDR3 spans 12 amino acids. The CDR3 nucleotides read TGTGCCAGCAGCGCAACAGGATTTGTAGCTTTCTTT. It yields the protein CASSATGFVAFF.

This chain joins TRBV30 and TRBJ1-1, with 8 bases matching TRBD1. CDR1 is GTSNPN and CDR2 is SVGIG in the germline V gene (reference sequence). V trimming: 2 bases; J trimming: 2 bases; junction bases outside the gene matches: 13. The CDR3 is 17 residues long. CDR3 region: CAWSRDGTGRYNTEAFF. The CDR3 DNA follows: TGTGCCTGGAGTAGAGACGGGACAGGAAGGTACAACACTGAAGCTTTCTTT. Combining the CDR3 with reference TRBV30 and TRBJ1-1 gives the whole variable domain SQTIHQWPATLVQPVGSPLSLECTVEGTSNPNLYWYRQAAGRGLQLLFYSVGIGQISSEVPQNLSASRPQDRQFILSSKKLLLSDSGFYLCAWSRDGTGRYNTEAFFGQGTRLTVV.

The rearrangement links TRBV4-1 to TRBJ1-1; the match to TRBD1 covers 7 bases. J gave up 0 bases and V 1 base, and 5 bases lay outside the gene matches. Germline values: CDR1 MGHRA, CDR2 YSYEKL. The CDR3 covers 16 residues. In nucleotides, the CDR3 is TGCGCCAGCAGCCAAGCGTCACAGGGGATGAACACTGAAGCTTTCTTT. Encoded protein: CASSQASQGMNTEAFF.

The chain has TRBV11-2 and TRBJ2-5; D is perhaps TRBD2 (5 bases). CDR3 size: 15 residues. Germline V lookup: CDR1 SGHAT, CDR2 FQNNGV. Trimming took 5 bases from V and 0 from J, leaving 13 bases between them. The CDR3 sequence: CASSPTPGNQETQYF. Here the CDR3 DNA reads TGTGCCAGCAGCCCCACACCGGGGAACCAAGAGACCCAGTACTTC.

In DNA, the CDR3 is TGCGCCAGCAGCCAAGAATCCCCAGGGTCTTTTGAAAAACTGTTTTTT. This translates into CASSQESPGSFEKLFF. The chain has TRBV4-3 and TRBJ1-4; TRBD1 might be the D (5 bases). This CDR3 contains 16 residues. Trimming removed 0 bases at V and 7 bases at J, with 15 bases between. Germline values: CDR1 LGHNA, CDR2 YSLEER.

The chain employs TRBV28 and TRBJ2-7, with TRBD1 as a possible D gene (6 bases). CDR3 length equals 18 residues. Trimming pared 1 base from V and 2 bases from J, leaving 21 bases between. CDR1 MDHEN and CDR2 SYDVKM come from the germline V gene. This CDR3 reads CASSLSVGGIARTYEQYF. In DNA form, the CDR3 reads TGTGCCAGCAGTTTATCGGTTGGGGGCATCGCCCGAACCTACGAGCAGTACTTC.

This chain uses TRBV5-1 with TRBJ1-1; D perhaps matches TRBD1 (6 bases). The CDR3 runs to 14 residues. Trimming left V 0 bases short and J 6 bases short, with 12 bases between. Germline loops: CDR1 SGHRS, CDR2 YFSETQ. CDR3 nucleotide sequence: TGCGCCAGCAGCTTGGGACAGGTGAGCGCTGAAGCTTTCTTT. Residues: CASSLGQVSAEAFF.

This clone has more than one count but fewer than ten. This rearrangement joins TRBV7-9 to TRBJ2-1; TRBD2 agrees at 11 bases. The CDR3 is made up of 15 amino acids. Germline assignment: CDR1 SEHNR and CDR2 FQNEAQ (reference sequence). V dropped 5 bases and J dropped 3; count of bases not matched to a gene: 3. CDR3 protein: CASSPTSGGYNEQFF. The CDR3 DNA reads TGTGCCAGCAGCCCAACTAGCGGGGGCTACAATGAGCAGTTCTTC.

This clone turned up a few times. The rearrangement joins TRBV6-5 to TRBJ2-7, with 7 bases that match TRBD1. V trimming: 6 bases; J trimming: 5 bases; junction bases outside the gene matches: 10. The CDR3 has 14 residues. Germline CDR1 is MNHEY and CDR2 is SVGAGI. CDR3 in amino acids: CASRPRQGDHEQYF. DNA of the CDR3: TGTGCCAGCAGACCAAGACAGGGCGATCACGAGCAGTACTTC.

Only a few counts were recorded for this clone. The V gene is TRBV29-1, the J gene TRBJ2-3, with 7 bases aligning to TRBD1. The V segment lost 6 bases and the J segment 3 bases; nucleotides outside the gene matches: 6. Looked up from germline, CDR1 is SQVTM and CDR2 is ANQGSEA. The CDR3 loop spans 13 amino acids. The DNA of the CDR3 is TGCAGCGTCCATACAGGGGCGACAGATACGCAGTATTTT. Translation: CSVHTGATDTQYF.

This clone showed up just a few times. The rearrangement links TRBV29-1 to TRBJ2-1; possibly TRBD1 or TRBD2 for D (5 bases each). Germline CDR1 reads SQVTM; CDR2 reads ANQGSEA. CDR3 length: 16 amino acids. The V and J ends lost 0 bases and 0 bases respectively, with 12 bases between them. The CDR3 protein is CSVEEGTGSSYNEQFF. DNA for the CDR3: TGCAGCGTTGAAGAAGGGACGGGGAGCTCCTACAATGAGCAGTTCTTC.